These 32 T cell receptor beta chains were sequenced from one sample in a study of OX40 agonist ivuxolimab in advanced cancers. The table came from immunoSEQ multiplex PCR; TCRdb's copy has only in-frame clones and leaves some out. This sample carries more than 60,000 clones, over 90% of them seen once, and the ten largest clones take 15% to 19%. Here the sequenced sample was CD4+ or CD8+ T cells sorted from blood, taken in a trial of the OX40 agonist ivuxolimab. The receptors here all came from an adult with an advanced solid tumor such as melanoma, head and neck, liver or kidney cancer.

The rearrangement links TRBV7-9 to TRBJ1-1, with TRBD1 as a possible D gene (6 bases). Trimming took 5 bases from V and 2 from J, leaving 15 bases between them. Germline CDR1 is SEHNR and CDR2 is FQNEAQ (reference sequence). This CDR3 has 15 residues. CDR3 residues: CASSPPGTPNTEAFF. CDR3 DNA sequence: TGTGCCAGCAGCCCCCCCGGGACACCTAACACTGAAGCTTTCTTT.

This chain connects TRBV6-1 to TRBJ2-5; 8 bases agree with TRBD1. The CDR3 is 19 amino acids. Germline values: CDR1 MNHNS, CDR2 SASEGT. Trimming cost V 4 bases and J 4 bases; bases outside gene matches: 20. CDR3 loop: CASSGRLRTGTNRGETQYF. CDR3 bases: TGTGCCAGCAGTGGGCGTCTCAGGACAGGGACAAATAGGGGAGAGACCCAGTACTTC.

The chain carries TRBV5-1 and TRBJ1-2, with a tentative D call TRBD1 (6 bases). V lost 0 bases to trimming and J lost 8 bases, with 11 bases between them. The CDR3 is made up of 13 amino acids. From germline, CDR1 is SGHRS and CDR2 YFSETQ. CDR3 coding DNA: TGCGCCAGCAGCTTGGTAAGGGGGTCCGGCTACACCTTC. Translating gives CASSLVRGSGYTF. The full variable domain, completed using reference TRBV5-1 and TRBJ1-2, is KAGVTQTPRYLIKTRGQQVTLSCSPISGHRSVSWYQQTPGQGLQFLFEYFSETQRNKGNFPGRFSGRQFSNSRSEMNVSTLELGDSALYLCASSLVRGSGYTFGSGTRLTVV.

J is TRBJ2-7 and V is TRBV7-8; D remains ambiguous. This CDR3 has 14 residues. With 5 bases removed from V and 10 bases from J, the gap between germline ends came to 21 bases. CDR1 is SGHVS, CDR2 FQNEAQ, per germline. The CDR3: CASSDHGPMPPQYF. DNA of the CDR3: TGTGCCAGCAGCGACCACGGGCCTATGCCCCCACAGTACTTC.

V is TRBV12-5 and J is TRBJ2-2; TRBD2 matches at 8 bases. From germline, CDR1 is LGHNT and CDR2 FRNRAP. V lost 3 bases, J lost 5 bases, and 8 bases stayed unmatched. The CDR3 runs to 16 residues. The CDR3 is CASGFSPGGKTGELFF. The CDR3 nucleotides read TGTGCTAGTGGTTTCTCCCCGGGGGGGAAAACCGGGGAGCTGTTTTTT.

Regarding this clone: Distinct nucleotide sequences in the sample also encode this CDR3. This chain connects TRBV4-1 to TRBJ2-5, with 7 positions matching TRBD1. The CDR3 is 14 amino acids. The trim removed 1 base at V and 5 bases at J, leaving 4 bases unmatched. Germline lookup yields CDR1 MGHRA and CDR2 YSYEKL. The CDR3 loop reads CASSQVGGLETQYF. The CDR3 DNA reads TGCGCCAGCAGCCAAGTAGGGGGCCTGGAGACCCAGTACTTC.

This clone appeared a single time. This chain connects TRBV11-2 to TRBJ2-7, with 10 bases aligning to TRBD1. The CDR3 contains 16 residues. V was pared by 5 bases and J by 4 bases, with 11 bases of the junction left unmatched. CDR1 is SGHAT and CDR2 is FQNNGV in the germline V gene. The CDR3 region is CASSHNSDRGGYEQYF. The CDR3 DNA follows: TGTGCCAGCAGCCATAACTCGGACAGGGGGGGGTACGAGCAGTACTTC.

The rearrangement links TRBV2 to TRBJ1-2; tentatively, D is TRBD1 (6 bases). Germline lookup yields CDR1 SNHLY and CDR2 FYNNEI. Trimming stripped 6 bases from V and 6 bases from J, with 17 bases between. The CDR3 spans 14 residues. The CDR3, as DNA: TGTGCCAGCAGCGCCGGGACACCTATTCATGGCTACACCTTC. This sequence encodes CASSAGTPIHGYTF.

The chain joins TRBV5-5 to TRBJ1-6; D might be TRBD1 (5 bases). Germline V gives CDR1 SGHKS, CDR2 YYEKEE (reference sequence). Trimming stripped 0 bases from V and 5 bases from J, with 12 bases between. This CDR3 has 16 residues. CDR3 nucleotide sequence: TGTGCCAGCAGCTTGGGCAGGGCACTACATAATTCACCCCTCCACTTT. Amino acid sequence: CASSLGRALHNSPLHF.

CDR3 sequence: CASSLNPGQGGTEAFF. The DNA for the CDR3 is TGTGCCAGCAGCTTAAACCCCGGACAGGGTGGAACTGAAGCTTTCTTT. This rearrangement joins TRBV7-6 to TRBJ1-1; 8 positions match TRBD1. Germline lookup yields CDR1 SGHVS and CDR2 FNYEAQ. The CDR3 spans 16 residues. The V segment lost 2 bases and the J segment 5 bases; nucleotides outside the gene matches: 10. Together with reference TRBV7-6 and TRBJ1-1, the CDR3 gives the full variable domain: GAGVSQSPRYKVTKRGQDVALRCDPISGHVSLYWYRQALGQGPEFLTYFNYEAQQDKSGLPNDRFSAERPEGSISTLTIQRTEQRDSAMYRCASSLNPGQGGTEAFFGQGTRLTVV.

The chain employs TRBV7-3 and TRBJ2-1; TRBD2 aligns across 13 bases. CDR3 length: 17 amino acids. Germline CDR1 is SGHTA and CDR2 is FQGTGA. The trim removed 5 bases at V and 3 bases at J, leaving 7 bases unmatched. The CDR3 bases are TGTGCCAGCAGCCTCCGGACTAGCGGGAGTGTCTACAATGAGCAGTTCTTC. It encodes CASSLRTSGSVYNEQFF.

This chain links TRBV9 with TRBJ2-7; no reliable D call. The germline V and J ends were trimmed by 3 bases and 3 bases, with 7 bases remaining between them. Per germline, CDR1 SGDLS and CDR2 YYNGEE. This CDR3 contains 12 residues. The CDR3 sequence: CASSDNNYEQYF. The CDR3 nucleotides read TGTGCCAGCAGCGACAACAACTACGAGCAGTACTTC.

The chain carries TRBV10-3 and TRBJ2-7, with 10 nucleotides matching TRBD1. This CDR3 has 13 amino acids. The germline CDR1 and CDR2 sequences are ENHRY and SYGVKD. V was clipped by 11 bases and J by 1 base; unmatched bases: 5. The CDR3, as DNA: TGTGCCCTTGGGACAGGGGATTCCTACGAGCAGTACTTC. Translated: CALGTGDSYEQYF.

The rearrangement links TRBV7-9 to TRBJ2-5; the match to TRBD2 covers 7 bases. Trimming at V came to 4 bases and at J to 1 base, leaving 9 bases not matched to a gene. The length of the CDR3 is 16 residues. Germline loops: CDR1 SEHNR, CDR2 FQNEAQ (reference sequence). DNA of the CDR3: TGTGCCAGCAGCTCCATGGGGGGGGGAATCCAAGAGACCCAGTACTTC. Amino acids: CASSSMGGGIQETQYF. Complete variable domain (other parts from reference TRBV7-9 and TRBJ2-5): DTGVSQNPRHKITKRGQNVTFRCDPISEHNRLYWYRQTLGQGPEFLTYFQNEAQLEKSRLLSDRFSAERPKGSFSTLEIQRTEQGDSAMYLCASSSMGGGIQETQYFGPGTRLLVL.

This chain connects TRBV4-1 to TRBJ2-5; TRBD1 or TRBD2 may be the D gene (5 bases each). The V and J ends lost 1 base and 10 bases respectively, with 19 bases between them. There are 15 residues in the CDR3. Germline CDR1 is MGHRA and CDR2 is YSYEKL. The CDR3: CASSQAAGLNRNQYF. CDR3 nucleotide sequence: TGCGCCAGCAGCCAAGCGGCAGGACTCAACAGGAACCAGTACTTC.

CDR3 bases: TGTGCCAGCAGCTTAGTCAGGGGGTATCTTACCTACGAGCAGTACTTC. It specifies CASSLVRGYLTYEQYF. This chain uses TRBV7-9 with TRBJ2-7, with 7 nucleotides matching TRBD1. Germline V gene data show CDR1 as SEHNR and CDR2 as FQNEAQ (reference sequence). V lost 1 base and J lost 2; bases outside the gene matches: 8. The CDR3 contains 16 residues.

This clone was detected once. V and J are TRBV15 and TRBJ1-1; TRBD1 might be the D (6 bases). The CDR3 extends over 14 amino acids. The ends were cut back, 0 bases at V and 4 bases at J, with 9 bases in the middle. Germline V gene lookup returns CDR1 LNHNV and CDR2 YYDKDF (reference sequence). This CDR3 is CATSRDRGITEAFF. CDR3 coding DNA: TGTGCCACCAGCAGAGATAGGGGGATCACTGAAGCTTTCTTT. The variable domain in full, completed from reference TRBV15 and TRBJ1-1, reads DAMVIQNPRYQVTQFGKPVTLSCSQTLNHNVMYWYQQKSSQAPKLLFHYYDKDFNNEADTPDNFQSRRPNTSFCFLDIRSPGLGDTAMYLCATSRDRGITEAFFGQGTRLTVV.

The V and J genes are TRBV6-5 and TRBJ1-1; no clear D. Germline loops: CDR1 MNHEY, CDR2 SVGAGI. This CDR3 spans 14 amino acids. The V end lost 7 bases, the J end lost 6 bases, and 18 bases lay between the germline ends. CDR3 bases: TGTGCCAGCACTTGGCCGGGGTCGGAGGCTGAAGCTTTCTTT. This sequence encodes CASTWPGSEAEAFF.

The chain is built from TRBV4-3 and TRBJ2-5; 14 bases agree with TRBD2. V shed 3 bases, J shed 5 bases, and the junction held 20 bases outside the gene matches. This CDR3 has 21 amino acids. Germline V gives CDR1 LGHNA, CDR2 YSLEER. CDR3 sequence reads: CASSHGPPGLAGEEPRETQYF. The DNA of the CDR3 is TGCGCCAGCAGCCATGGCCCTCCGGGACTAGCGGGAGAGGAACCAAGGGAGACCCAGTACTTC.

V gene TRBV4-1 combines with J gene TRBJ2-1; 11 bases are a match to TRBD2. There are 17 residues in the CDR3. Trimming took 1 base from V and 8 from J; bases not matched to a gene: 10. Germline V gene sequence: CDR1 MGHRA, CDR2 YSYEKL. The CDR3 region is CASSQVSGGAGVYEQFF. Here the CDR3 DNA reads TGCGCCAGCAGCCAAGTTAGCGGGGGGGCTGGAGTCTATGAGCAGTTCTTC.

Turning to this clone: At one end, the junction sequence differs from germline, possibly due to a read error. The CDR3 protein is CASSYSTDRDF. The DNA for the CDR3 is TGTGCCAGCAGTTACTCGACAGACAGGGACTTC. The V gene is TRBV6-6, the J gene TRBJ2-5; the match to TRBD1 covers 7 bases. Germline CDR1 is MNHNY and CDR2 is SVGAGI (reference sequence). The CDR3 extends over 11 amino acids.

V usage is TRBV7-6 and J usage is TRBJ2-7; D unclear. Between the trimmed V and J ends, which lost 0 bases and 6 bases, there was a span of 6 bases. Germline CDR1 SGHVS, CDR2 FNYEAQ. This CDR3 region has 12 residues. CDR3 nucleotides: TGTGCCAGCAGCTTAGCACTAAGCGAGCAGTACTTC. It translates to CASSLALSEQYF.

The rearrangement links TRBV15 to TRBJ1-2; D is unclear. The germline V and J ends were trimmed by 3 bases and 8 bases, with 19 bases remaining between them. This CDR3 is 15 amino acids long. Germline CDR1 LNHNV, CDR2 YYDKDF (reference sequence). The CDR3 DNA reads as TGTGCCACCAGCAGTGCCCCGGTCCCGGCTTCCGGCTACACCTTC. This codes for CATSSAPVPASGYTF. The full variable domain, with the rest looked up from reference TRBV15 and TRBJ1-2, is DAMVIQNPRYQVTQFGKPVTLSCSQTLNHNVMYWYQQKSSQAPKLLFHYYDKDFNNEADTPDNFQSRRPNTSFCFLDIRSPGLGDTAMYLCATSSAPVPASGYTFGSGTRLTVV.

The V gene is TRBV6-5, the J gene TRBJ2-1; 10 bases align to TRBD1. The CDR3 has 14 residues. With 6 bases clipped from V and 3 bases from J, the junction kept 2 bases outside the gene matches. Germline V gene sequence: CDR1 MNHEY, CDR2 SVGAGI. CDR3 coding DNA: TGTGCCAGCAGCGGGACAGGGGACTACAATGAGCAGTTCTTC. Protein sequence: CASSGTGDYNEQFF.

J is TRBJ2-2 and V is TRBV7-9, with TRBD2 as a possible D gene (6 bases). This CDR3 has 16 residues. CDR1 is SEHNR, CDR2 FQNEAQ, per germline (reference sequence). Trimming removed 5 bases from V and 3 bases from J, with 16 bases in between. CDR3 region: CASSPVRGIDTGELFF. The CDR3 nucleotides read TGTGCCAGCAGCCCTGTTCGGGGGATCGACACCGGGGAGCTGTTTTTT.

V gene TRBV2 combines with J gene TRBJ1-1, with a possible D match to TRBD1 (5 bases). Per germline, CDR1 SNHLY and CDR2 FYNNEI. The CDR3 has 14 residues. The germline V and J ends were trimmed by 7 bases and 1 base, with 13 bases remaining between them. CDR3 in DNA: TGTGCCAGCATTATGACAGAAGCGAACACTGAAGCTTTCTTT. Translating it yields CASIMTEANTEAFF.

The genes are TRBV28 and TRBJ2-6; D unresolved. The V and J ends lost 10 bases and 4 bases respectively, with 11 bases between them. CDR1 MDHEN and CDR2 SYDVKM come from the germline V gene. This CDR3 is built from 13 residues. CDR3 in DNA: TGTGCCACCATCCGGCGAGGGGCCAACGTCCTGACTTTC. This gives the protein CATIRRGANVLTF.

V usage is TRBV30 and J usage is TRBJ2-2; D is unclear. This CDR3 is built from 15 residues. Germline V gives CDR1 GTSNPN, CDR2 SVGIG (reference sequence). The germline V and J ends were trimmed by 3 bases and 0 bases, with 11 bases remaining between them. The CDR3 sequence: CAWRQTVTNTGELFF. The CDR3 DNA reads TGTGCCTGGAGGCAGACGGTTACGAACACCGGGGAGCTGTTTTTT.

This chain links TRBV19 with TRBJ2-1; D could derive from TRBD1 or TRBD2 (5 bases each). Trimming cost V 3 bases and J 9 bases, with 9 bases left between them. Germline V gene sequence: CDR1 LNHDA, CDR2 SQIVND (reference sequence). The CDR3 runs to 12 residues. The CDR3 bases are TGTGCCAGTAGTATCCCGGGACCTGAGCAGTTCTTC. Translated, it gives CASSIPGPEQFF. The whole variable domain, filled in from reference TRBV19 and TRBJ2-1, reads DGGITQSPKYLFRKEGQNVTLSCEQNLNHDAMYWYRQDPGQGLRLIYYSQIVNDFQKGDIAEGYSVSREKKESFPLTVTSAQKNPTAFYLCASSIPGPEQFFGPGTRLTVL.

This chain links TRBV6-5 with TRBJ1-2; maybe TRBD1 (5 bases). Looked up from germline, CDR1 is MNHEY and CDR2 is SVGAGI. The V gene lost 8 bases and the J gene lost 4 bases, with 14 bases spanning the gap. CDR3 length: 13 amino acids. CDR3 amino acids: CASGGSGLYGYTF. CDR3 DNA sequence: TGTGCCAGCGGGGGGTCGGGGCTCTATGGCTACACCTTC.

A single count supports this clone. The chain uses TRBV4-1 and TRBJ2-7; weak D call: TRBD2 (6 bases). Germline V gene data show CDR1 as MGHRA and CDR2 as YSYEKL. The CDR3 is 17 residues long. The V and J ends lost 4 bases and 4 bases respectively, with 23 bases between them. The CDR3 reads CASSPTVGRGELYEQYF. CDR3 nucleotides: TGCGCCAGCAGCCCAACGGTGGGGCGGGGAGAACTTTACGAGCAGTACTTC.

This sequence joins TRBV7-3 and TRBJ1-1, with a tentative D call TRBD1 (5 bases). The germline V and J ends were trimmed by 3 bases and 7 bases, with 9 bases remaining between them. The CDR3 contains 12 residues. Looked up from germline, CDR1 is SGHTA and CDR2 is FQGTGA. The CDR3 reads CASSFTGGEAFF. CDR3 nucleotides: TGTGCCAGCAGCTTCACGGGGGGTGAAGCTTTCTTT. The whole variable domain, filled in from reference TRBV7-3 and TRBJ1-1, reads GAGVSQTPSNKVTEKGKYVELRCDPISGHTALYWYRQSLGQGPEFLIYFQGTGAADDSGLPNDRFFAVRPEGSVSTLKIQRTERGDSAVYLCASSFTGGEAFFGQGTRLTVV.